The 25 T cell receptor beta chains below were found in one sample sequenced in a study of identifying expanded T cells in peripheral blood. The repertoire was sequenced with immunoSEQ multiplex PCR; TCRdb's copy has only in-frame clones and lacks some. This sample yields approximately 100,000 clones, of which 70% to 90% are seen a single time; about a sixth belongs to the top ten. Specimen: blood. Receptor source: a person between 18 and 75 years old in good health.

The chain recombines TRBV6-5 with TRBJ2-2; TRBD1 might be the D (5 bases). The CDR3 is 15 amino acids. V lost 4 bases, J lost 7 bases, and 16 bases lay in between. Germline loops: CDR1 MNHEY, CDR2 SVGAGI. For the CDR3, the DNA is TGTGCCAGCAGTTGGGAACGGAACACAGGCGGGGAGCTGTTTTTT. Encoded protein: CASSWERNTGGELFF.

This clone has at least ten counts. This chain connects TRBV19 to TRBJ1-5, with D hard to call. CDR1 is LNHDA and CDR2 is SQIVND in the germline V gene (reference sequence). CDR3 size: 13 residues. V shed 5 bases and J shed 3 bases, with 8 bases lying between them. As DNA, the CDR3 is TGTGCCAGTAGTTGGACCTCCAATCAGCCCCAGCATTTT. Translated, it gives CASSWTSNQPQHF.

The V and J genes are TRBV9 and TRBJ2-1; 10 bases are a match to TRBD2. The length of the CDR3 is 16 residues. The junction had 14 bases not matched to a gene; V was cut back by 6 bases and J by 8 bases. Germline-derived CDR1 and CDR2 are SGDLS and YYNGEE. The CDR3 reads CASNYKLAGKSDEQFF. The DNA of the CDR3 is TGTGCCAGCAACTACAAACTAGCGGGGAAATCGGATGAGCAGTTCTTC. Looking up the rest from reference TRBV9 and TRBJ2-1 gives the full variable domain: DSGVTQTPKHLITATGQRVTLRCSPRSGDLSVYWYQQSLDQGLQFLIQYYNGEERAKGNILERFSAQQFPDLHSELNLSSLELGDSALYFCASNYKLAGKSDEQFFGPGTRLTVL.

A single count supports this clone. The chain uses TRBV18 and TRBJ2-7; 7 nucleotides line up with TRBD1. J lost 2 bases, V lost 3 bases, and 1 base had no gene match. CDR1 is KGHSH, CDR2 LQKENI, per germline. The CDR3 runs to 13 residues. CDR3 nucleotides: TGTGCCAGCTCACCCGACAGGGCCTACGAGCAGTACTTC. Protein sequence: CASSPDRAYEQYF.

The rearrangement joins TRBV4-2 to TRBJ2-3; a possible D gene is TRBD2 (5 bases). V lost 0 bases, J lost 9 bases, and 13 bases lay in between. CDR1 and CDR2 from the germline V gene are LGHNA and YNFKEQ. CDR3 size: 14 residues. This CDR3 reads CASSQEFATNTQYF. CDR3 DNA sequence: TGTGCCAGCAGCCAAGAATTCGCGACTAACACGCAGTATTTT.

The V gene is TRBV19, the J gene TRBJ2-5; the match to TRBD1 covers 12 bases. The CDR3 has 18 amino acids. The germline V gene encodes CDR1 LNHDA and CDR2 SQIVND (reference sequence). V lost 10 bases to trimming and J lost 5 bases; unmatched junction nucleotides: 20. The CDR3 reads CATKAHYRDRGLRETQYF. For the CDR3, the DNA is TGTGCCACCAAAGCCCACTACCGGGACAGGGGGCTCAGGGAGACCCAGTACTTC.

The rearrangement uses TRBV19 and TRBJ2-5; the match to TRBD2 covers 13 bases. This CDR3 contains 15 residues. Per the germline V gene, CDR1 is LNHDA and CDR2 is SQIVND (reference sequence). V trimming: 6 bases; J trimming: 2 bases; junction bases outside the gene matches: 3. The CDR3 bases are TGTGCCAGTAGAGGGACTAGCGGGGATCAAGAGACCCAGTACTTC. Residues: CASRGTSGDQETQYF.

This clone has a single count. The chain combines TRBV5-5 with TRBJ2-3; 7 bases align to TRBD2. The J segment lost 3 bases and the V segment lost 0 bases, leaving 13 bases of the junction unmatched. CDR1 is SGHKS, CDR2 YYEKEE, per germline (reference sequence). The CDR3 contains 18 residues. CDR3 sequence: CASSLGMGGGGVTDTQYF. In DNA form, the CDR3 reads TGTGCCAGCAGCTTGGGTATGGGCGGGGGAGGTGTGACAGATACGCAGTATTTT.

The chain links TRBV19 to TRBJ2-5, with 12 positions matching TRBD2. J was trimmed by 3 bases and V by 0 bases; bases with no gene match: 5. Germline assignment: CDR1 LNHDA and CDR2 SQIVND (reference sequence). The CDR3 spans 17 residues. The CDR3 region has the DNA TGTGCCAGTAGTATAGACCCCGGACTAGCGGGGAAAGAGACCCAGTACTTC. Its translation: CASSIDPGLAGKETQYF.

The DNA of the CDR3 is TGTGCCAGCGCCACTGGAGCGGGGGTGCCCTACGAGCAGTACTTC. This gives the protein CASATGAGVPYEQYF. This chain connects TRBV18 to TRBJ2-7; 8 bases match TRBD2. Germline V lookup: CDR1 KGHSH, CDR2 LQKENI. V shed 8 bases, J shed 2 bases, and the junction held 11 bases outside the gene matches. The CDR3 is 15 amino acids. The entire variable domain, with the rest obtained from reference TRBV18 and TRBJ2-7, is as follows: NAGVMQNPRHLVRRRGQEARLRCSPMKGHSHVYWYRQLPEEGLKFMVYLQKENIIDESGMPKERFSAEFPKEGPSILRIQQVVRGDSAAYFCASATGAGVPYEQYFGPGTRLTVT.

The chain uses TRBV7-8 and TRBJ2-7; D is unresolved. This CDR3 comprises 14 residues. The ends were cut back, 5 bases at V and 5 bases at J, with 16 bases in the middle. Germline CDR1 is SGHVS and CDR2 is FQNEAQ. CDR3 residues: CASSLRRVLDEQYF. The CDR3 coding sequence is TGTGCCAGCAGCCTAAGAAGGGTATTGGACGAGCAGTACTTC.

V is TRBV7-2 and J is TRBJ2-1; the D gene is possibly TRBD2 (7 bases). This CDR3 spans 15 amino acids. Germline V CDR1 and CDR2: SGHTA, FQGNSA. Trimming took off 5 bases at V and 3 bases at J, with 14 bases between the two ends. CDR3 DNA sequence: TGTGCCAGCAGCGAGCTCGGGGGGCTCTACAATGAGCAGTTCTTC. Encoded protein: CASSELGGLYNEQFF.

The chain couples TRBV5-6 to TRBJ1-2, with 8 bases that match TRBD1. The CDR3 spans 14 residues. V trimming: 0 bases; J trimming: 5 bases; junction bases outside the gene matches: 3. Germline values: CDR1 SGHDT, CDR2 YYEEEE. The CDR3 DNA sequence: TGTGCCAGCAGCTTGGGGGACAGGTATTATGGCTACACCTTC. Its translation is CASSLGDRYYGYTF.

The rearrangement links TRBV7-2 to TRBJ1-6; D is unresolved. Germline CDR1 and CDR2: SGHTA and FQGNSA. With 4 bases removed from V and 7 bases from J, the gap between germline ends came to 14 bases. This CDR3 is 15 amino acids long. CDR3 sequence (DNA): TGTGCCAGCAGCTCCATGAGTTTATCAAATTCACCCCTCCACTTT. Its translation: CASSSMSLSNSPLHF.

This clone was seen a handful of times. The rearrangement uses TRBV19 and TRBJ1-3; no clear D gene. Between the trimmed V and J ends, which lost 6 bases and 4 bases, there was a span of 10 bases. Germline V gives CDR1 LNHDA, CDR2 SQIVND (reference sequence). This CDR3 comprises 13 residues. DNA for the CDR3: TGTGCCAGTAGGACGATTGCAGGAAACACCATATATTTT. The encoded protein is CASRTIAGNTIYF.

This clone was detected ten times or more. The chain uses TRBV6-6 and TRBJ1-1; 8 bases align to TRBD1. V lost 0 bases and J lost 3; bases outside the gene matches: 3. CDR3 size: 15 residues. The germline V gene has CDR1 MNHNY and CDR2 SVGAGI (reference sequence). Here the CDR3 DNA reads TGTGCCAGCAGTTACTCCGCGGACAGGGACACTGAAGCTTTCTTT. This encodes CASSYSADRDTEAFF.

The rearrangement joins TRBV6-5 to TRBJ1-5, with a possible D match to TRBD1 (6 bases). The CDR3 consists of 14 residues. Germline V gene sequence: CDR1 MNHEY, CDR2 SVGAGI. The V and J ends lost 8 bases and 7 bases respectively, with 18 bases between them. CDR3 nucleotide sequence: TGTGCCAGCGAGAGAACAGGGACGCGACAGCCCCAGCATTTT. It yields the protein CASERTGTRQPQHF.

The CDR3 sequence is CASSLAGLGETQYF. For the CDR3, the DNA is TGTGCCAGCAGCTTGGCAGGGTTGGGAGAGACCCAGTACTTC. V and J are TRBV5-4 and TRBJ2-5, with D perhaps matching TRBD1 (5 bases). Germline lookup yields CDR1 SGHNT and CDR2 YYREEE (reference sequence). Trimming took 0 bases from V and 4 from J, leaving 10 bases between them. This CDR3 is 14 amino acids long.

As DNA, the CDR3 is TGTGCCAGTAGTATATCGGACCTCTATGGCTACACCTTC. Translation: CASSISDLYGYTF. The V gene is TRBV19, the J gene TRBJ1-2; D gene ambiguous. Looked up from germline, CDR1 is LNHDA and CDR2 is SQIVND (reference sequence). V shed 2 bases and J shed 4 bases, with 8 bases lying between them. The CDR3 has 13 amino acids.

CDR3: CASSYPGRSNEQFF. CDR3 sequence (DNA): TGCGCCAGCAGCTATCCGGGGCGGAGCAATGAGCAGTTCTTC. This chain connects TRBV5-1 to TRBJ2-1, with D perhaps assigned TRBD1 or TRBD2 (5 bases each). The V gene's germline CDR1 is SGHRS and CDR2 YFSETQ. The CDR3 extends over 14 amino acids. V lost 3 bases and J lost 6, with 13 bases in between.

The chain combines TRBV6-5 with TRBJ2-5, with 8 bases fitting TRBD1. V shed 7 bases, J shed 1 base, and the junction held 8 bases outside the gene matches. Germline V gene data show CDR1 as MNHEY and CDR2 as SVGAGI. The CDR3 covers 15 residues. In DNA, the CDR3 is TGTGCCAGCAACCCCGGACAGGGCCTCCAAGAGACCCAGTACTTC. It translates to CASNPGQGLQETQYF.

The chain has TRBV6-6 and TRBJ2-5, with D possibly TRBD1 on 6 matching bases. Trimming removed 0 bases at V and 2 bases at J, with 13 bases between. Germline V gives CDR1 MNHNY, CDR2 SVGAGI (reference sequence). CDR3 length equals 16 residues. The chain's CDR3 is CASSYSGQRTQETQYF. CDR3 sequence (DNA): TGTGCCAGCAGTTACTCGGGACAACGAACTCAAGAGACCCAGTACTTC.

This clone came up a few times. The chain's CDR3 is CASALASGSPLHF. Written as DNA, the CDR3 is TGTGCCTCCGCCTTGGCGTCAGGGTCACCCCTCCACTTT. The chain is built from TRBV30 and TRBJ1-6, with D perhaps TRBD1 (5 bases). Per the germline V gene, CDR1 is GTSNPN and CDR2 is SVGIG (reference sequence). V was cut by 7 bases and J by 10 bases, with 17 bases left in between. The CDR3 is 13 amino acids.

The gene calls are TRBV2 and TRBJ1-1; D gene uncertain. CDR1 and CDR2 from the germline V gene are SNHLY and FYNNEI. This CDR3 contains 12 residues. The germline V and J ends were trimmed by 1 base and 7 bases, with 7 bases remaining between them. The CDR3 protein is CASSEVRNEAFF. DNA for the CDR3: TGTGCCAGCAGTGAAGTGCGGAATGAAGCTTTCTTT.

This chain joins TRBV6-6 and TRBJ1-2; D may be TRBD1 (5 bases). The CDR3 covers 13 residues. The V gene lost 10 bases and the J gene lost 8 bases, with 20 bases spanning the gap. CDR1 is MNHNY and CDR2 is SVGAGI in the germline V gene (reference sequence). CDR3 in DNA: TGTGCCACCCTCGACAGCGAGTCCTTCGGCTACACCTTC. Its translation is CATLDSESFGYTF.